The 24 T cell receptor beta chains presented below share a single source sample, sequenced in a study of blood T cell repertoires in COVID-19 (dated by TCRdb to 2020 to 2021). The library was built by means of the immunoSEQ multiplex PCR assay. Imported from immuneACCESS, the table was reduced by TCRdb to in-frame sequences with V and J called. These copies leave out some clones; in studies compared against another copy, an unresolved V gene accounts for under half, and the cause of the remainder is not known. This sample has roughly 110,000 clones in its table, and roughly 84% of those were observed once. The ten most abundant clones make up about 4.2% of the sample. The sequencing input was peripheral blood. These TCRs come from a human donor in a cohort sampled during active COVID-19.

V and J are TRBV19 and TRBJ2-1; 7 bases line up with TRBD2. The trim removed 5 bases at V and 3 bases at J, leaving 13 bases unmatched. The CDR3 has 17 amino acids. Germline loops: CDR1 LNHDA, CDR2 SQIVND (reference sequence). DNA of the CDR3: TGTGCCAGTAGTGCCTTCCGGATGGCGGGGGTCTACAATGAGCAGTTCTTC. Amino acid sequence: CASSAFRMAGVYNEQFF.

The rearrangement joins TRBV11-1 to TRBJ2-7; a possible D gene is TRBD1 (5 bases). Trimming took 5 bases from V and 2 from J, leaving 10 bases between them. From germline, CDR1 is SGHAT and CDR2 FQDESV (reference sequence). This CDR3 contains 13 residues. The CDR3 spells CASSSDSTYEQYF. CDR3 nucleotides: TGTGCCAGCAGCAGCGACAGCACCTACGAGCAGTACTTC.

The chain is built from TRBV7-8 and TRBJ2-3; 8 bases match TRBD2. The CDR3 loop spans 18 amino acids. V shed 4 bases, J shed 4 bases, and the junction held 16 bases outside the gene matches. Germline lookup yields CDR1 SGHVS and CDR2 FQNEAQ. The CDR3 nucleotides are TGTGCCAGCAGCTCTCCATTCAGAAGCGGGAGACCGGCAGATACGCAGTATTTT. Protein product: CASSSPFRSGRPADTQYF.

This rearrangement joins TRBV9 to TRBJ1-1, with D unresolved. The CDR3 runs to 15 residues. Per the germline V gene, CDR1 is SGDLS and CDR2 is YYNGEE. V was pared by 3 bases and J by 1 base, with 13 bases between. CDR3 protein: CASSASGLQNTEAFF. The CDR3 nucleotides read TGTGCCAGCAGCGCATCAGGTCTTCAGAACACTGAAGCTTTCTTT. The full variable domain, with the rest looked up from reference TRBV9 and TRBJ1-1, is DSGVTQTPKHLITATGQRVTLRCSPRSGDLSVYWYQQSLDQGLQFLIQYYNGEERAKGNILERFSAQQFPDLHSELNLSSLELGDSALYFCASSASGLQNTEAFFGQGTRLTVV.

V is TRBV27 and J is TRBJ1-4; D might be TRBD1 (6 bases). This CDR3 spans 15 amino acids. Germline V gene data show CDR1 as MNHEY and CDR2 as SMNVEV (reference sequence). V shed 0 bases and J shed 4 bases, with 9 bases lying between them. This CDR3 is CASSLSTGINEKLFF. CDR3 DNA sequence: TGTGCCAGCAGTTTATCGACAGGAATTAATGAAAAACTGTTTTTT.

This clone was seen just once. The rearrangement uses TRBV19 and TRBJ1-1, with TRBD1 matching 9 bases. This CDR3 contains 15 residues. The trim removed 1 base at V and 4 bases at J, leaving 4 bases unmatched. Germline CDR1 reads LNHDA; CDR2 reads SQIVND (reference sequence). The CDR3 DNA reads TGTGCCAGTAGTATAGGGACAGGGGAAGGCACTGAAGCTTTCTTT. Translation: CASSIGTGEGTEAFF. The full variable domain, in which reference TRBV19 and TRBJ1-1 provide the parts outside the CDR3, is DGGITQSPKYLFRKEGQNVTLSCEQNLNHDAMYWYRQDPGQGLRLIYYSQIVNDFQKGDIAEGYSVSREKKESFPLTVTSAQKNPTAFYLCASSIGTGEGTEAFFGQGTRLTVV.

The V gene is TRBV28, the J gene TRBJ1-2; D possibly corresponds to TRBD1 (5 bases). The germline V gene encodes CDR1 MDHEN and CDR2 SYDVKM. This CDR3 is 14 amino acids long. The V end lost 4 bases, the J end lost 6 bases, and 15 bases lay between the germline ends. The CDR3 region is CASSSQGFNDGYTF. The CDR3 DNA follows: TGTGCCAGCAGTTCGCAGGGATTCAACGATGGCTACACCTTC.

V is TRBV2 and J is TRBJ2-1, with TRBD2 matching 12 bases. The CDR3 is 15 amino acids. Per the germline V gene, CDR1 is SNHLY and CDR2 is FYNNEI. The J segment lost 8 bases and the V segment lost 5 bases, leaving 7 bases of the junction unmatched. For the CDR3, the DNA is TGTGCCAGCAGTTTCCTAGCGGGAGGGCGAGATGAGCAGTTCTTC. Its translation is CASSFLAGGRDEQFF.

This chain's CDR3 is CASRTPGNYGYTF. The CDR3 bases are TGTGCCAGTAGGACCCCGGGGAACTATGGCTACACCTTC. The genes are TRBV19 and TRBJ1-2; no firm D call. The length of the CDR3 is 13 residues. CDR1 is LNHDA, CDR2 SQIVND, per germline (reference sequence). V dropped 6 bases and J dropped 2 bases, with 10 bases sitting between them.

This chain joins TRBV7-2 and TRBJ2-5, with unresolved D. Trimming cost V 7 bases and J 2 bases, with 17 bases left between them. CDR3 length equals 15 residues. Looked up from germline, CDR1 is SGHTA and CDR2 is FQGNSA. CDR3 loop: CASKLRSLGQETQYF. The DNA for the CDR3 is TGTGCCAGCAAACTTAGAAGCCTCGGGCAAGAGACCCAGTACTTC.

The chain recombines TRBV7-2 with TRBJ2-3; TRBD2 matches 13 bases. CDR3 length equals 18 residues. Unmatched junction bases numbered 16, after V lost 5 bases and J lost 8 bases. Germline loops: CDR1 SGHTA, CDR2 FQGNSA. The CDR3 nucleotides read TGTGCCAGCAGCCGCGTCTGGACTAGCGGGAGTATCGTAGGTACGCAGTATTTT. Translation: CASSRVWTSGSIVGTQYF.

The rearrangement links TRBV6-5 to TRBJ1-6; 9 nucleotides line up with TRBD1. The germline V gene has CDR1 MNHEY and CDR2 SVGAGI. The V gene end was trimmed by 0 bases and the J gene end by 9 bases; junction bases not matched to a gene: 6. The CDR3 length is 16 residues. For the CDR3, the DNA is TGTGCCAGCAGTTACTCAACAGGGGGCGAAGGTTCACCCCTCCACTTT. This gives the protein CASSYSTGGEGSPLHF.

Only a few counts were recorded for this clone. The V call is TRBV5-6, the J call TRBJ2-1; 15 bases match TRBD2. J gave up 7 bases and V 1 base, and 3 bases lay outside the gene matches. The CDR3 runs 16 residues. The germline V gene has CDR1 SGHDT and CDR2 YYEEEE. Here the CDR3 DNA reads TGTGCCAGCAGCTTGTTAGGGACTAGCGGGAGGAATGAGCAGTTCTTC. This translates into CASSLLGTSGRNEQFF.

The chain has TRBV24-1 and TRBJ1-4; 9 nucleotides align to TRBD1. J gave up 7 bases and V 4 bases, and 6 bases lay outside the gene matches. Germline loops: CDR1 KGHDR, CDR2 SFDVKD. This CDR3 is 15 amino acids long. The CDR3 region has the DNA TGTGCCACCAGTGAACCCGGGACAGGGAGTGAAAAACTGTTTTTT. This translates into CATSEPGTGSEKLFF.

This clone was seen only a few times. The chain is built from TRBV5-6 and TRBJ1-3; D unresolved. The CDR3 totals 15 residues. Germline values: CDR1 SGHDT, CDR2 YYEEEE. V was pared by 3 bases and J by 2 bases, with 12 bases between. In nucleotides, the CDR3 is TGTGCCAGCAGCTCTAGGTTAGTGGCTGGAAACACCATATATTTT. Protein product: CASSSRLVAGNTIYF.

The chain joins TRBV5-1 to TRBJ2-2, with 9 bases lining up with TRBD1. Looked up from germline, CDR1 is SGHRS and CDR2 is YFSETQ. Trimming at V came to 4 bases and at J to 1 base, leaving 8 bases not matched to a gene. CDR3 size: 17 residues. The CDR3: CASSRFGTGRNTGELFF. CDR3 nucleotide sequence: TGCGCCAGCAGCAGGTTTGGGACAGGGAGGAACACCGGGGAGCTGTTTTTT.

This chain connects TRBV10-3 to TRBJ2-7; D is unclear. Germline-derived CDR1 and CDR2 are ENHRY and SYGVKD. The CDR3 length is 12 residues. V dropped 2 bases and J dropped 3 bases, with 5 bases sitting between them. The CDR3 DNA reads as TGTGCCATCAGTGAGGGCCTCTACGAGCAGTACGTC. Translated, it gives CAISEGLYEQYV.

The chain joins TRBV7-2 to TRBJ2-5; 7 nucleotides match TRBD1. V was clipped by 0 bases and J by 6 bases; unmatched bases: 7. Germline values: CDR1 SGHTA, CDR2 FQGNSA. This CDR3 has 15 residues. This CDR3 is CASSLAVTGRQTQYF. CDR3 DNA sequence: TGTGCCAGCAGCTTAGCAGTGACAGGGCGCCAGACCCAGTACTTC.

DNA of the CDR3: TGTGCCAGTTCTAGAGGGGGACAGGCCACTGAAGCTTTCTTT. Residues: CASSRGGQATEAFF. The gene calls are TRBV19 and TRBJ1-1; 8 bases are a match to TRBD1. Germline V lookup: CDR1 LNHDA, CDR2 SQIVND (reference sequence). Trimming at V came to 8 bases and at J to 4 bases, leaving 9 bases not matched to a gene. The CDR3 loop spans 14 amino acids.

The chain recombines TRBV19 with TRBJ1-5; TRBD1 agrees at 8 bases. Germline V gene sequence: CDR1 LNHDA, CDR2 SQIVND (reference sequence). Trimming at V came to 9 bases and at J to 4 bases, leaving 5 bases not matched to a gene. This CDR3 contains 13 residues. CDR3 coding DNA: TGTGCCAGCTGGGACAGGAGTAATCAGCCCCAGCATTTT. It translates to CASWDRSNQPQHF.

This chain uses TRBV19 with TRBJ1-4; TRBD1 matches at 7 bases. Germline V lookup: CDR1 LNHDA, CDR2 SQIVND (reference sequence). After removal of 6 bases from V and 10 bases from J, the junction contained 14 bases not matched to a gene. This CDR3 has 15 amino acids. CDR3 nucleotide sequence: TGTGCCAGTAGGTCCCTACAGGGGATGATTACAAAACTGTTTTTT. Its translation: CASRSLQGMITKLFF.

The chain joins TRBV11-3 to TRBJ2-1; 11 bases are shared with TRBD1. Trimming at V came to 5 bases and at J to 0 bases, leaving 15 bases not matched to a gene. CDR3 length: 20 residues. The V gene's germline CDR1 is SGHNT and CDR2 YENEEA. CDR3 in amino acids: CASSPGQGAQAGHSYNEQFF. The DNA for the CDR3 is TGTGCCAGCAGCCCCGGACAGGGGGCACAAGCGGGACACTCCTACAATGAGCAGTTCTTC.

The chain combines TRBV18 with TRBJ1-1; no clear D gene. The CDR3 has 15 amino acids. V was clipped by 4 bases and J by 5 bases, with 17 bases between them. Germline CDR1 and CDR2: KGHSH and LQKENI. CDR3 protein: CASSQGNREGTEAFF. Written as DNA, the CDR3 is TGTGCCAGCTCACAAGGGAACCGCGAGGGTACTGAAGCTTTCTTT. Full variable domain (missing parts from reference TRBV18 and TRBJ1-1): NAGVMQNPRHLVRRRGQEARLRCSPMKGHSHVYWYRQLPEEGLKFMVYLQKENIIDESGMPKERFSAEFPKEGPSILRIQQVVRGDSAAYFCASSQGNREGTEAFFGQGTRLTVV.

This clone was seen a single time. The DNA for the CDR3 is TGTGCCAGCAGCTTAGCGCTTTCGGCAGGGATTGGCACAGATACGCAGTATTTT. Encoded protein: CASSLALSAGIGTDTQYF. This chain joins TRBV11-1 and TRBJ2-3; tentative D call: TRBD1 (5 bases). Germline-derived CDR1 and CDR2 are SGHAT and FQDESV (reference sequence). CDR3 length: 18 residues. With 0 bases removed from V and 1 base from J, the gap between germline ends came to 17 bases.